Shown below are 13 T cell receptor beta chains from a single sample sequenced in a study of cytomegalovirus exposure and HLA in healthy donors. The PCR contained 60 Vbeta and 13 Jbeta primers. Only in-frame clones appear in the TCRdb table, and some are missing; sequencing was by immunoSEQ multiplex PCR. The top ten hold 3.7% of the sample, which has fewer than 200,000 clones, roughly 77% seen once. Sequenced material: PBMCs. All receptors come from a young man in good health and CMV-seropositive.

In its sample, this clone was seen a few times. The DNA of the CDR3 is TGCAGCACCAAGAAGGCGGTCAGCTCCTACGAGCAGTACTTC. Translation gives CSTKKAVSSYEQYF. The chain uses TRBV29-1 and TRBJ2-7; D not certain. V lost 8 bases, J lost 0 bases, and 17 bases lay in between. The germline gives CDR1 SQVTM, CDR2 ANQGSEA. There are 14 residues in the CDR3.

The rearrangement uses TRBV7-9 and TRBJ1-6; 7 bases are a match to TRBD1. With V trimmed by 5 bases and J by 7 bases, 8 bases remained unmatched. CDR1 is SEHNR and CDR2 is FQNEAQ in the germline V gene (reference sequence). This CDR3 region has 15 residues. CDR3 sequence reads: CASSKGTVSNSPLHF. CDR3 DNA sequence: TGTGCCAGCAGCAAAGGGACAGTTAGCAATTCACCCCTCCACTTT.

The rearrangement links TRBV4-1 to TRBJ2-1, with 9 positions matching TRBD1. The germline V gene encodes CDR1 MGHRA and CDR2 YSYEKL. The CDR3 has 14 residues. V gave up 4 bases and J gave up 3 bases; unmatched junction bases: 1. The CDR3 bases are TGCGCCAGCAGCCGGGACAGGGTCTACAATGAGCAGTTCTTC. This encodes CASSRDRVYNEQFF.

This clone was seen a single time. CDR3 DNA: TGTGCCAGCAGTGAAGTCCGGGGAACCCAGTACTTC. Protein product: CASSEVRGTQYF. The chain recombines TRBV25-1 with TRBJ2-5; a possible D gene is TRBD2 (5 bases). In germline, CDR1 is MGHDK, CDR2 SYGVNS. This CDR3 comprises 12 residues. V was shortened by 2 bases and J by 8 bases, with 9 bases between the two germline ends.

The chain joins TRBV2 to TRBJ1-5; TRBD1 agrees at 9 bases. CDR1 is SNHLY, CDR2 FYNNEI, per germline. The CDR3 extends over 14 amino acids. The J segment lost 2 bases and the V segment lost 8 bases, leaving 4 bases of the junction unmatched. This chain's CDR3 is CASGYRGRNQPQHF. The CDR3 DNA sequence: TGTGCCAGCGGATACAGGGGGCGCAATCAGCCCCAGCATTTT.

The chain joins TRBV15 to TRBJ2-1, with D tentatively TRBD2 (6 bases). The CDR3 sequence is 15 residues long. Trimming removed 4 bases from V and 3 bases from J, with 13 bases in between. The germline CDR1 and CDR2 sequences are LNHNV and YYDKDF (reference sequence). The CDR3 spells CATSTYGGGYNEQFF. CDR3 in DNA: TGTGCCACCAGCACATACGGGGGTGGCTACAATGAGCAGTTCTTC.

This chain links TRBV4-1 with TRBJ1-1; unclear D gene. Per germline, CDR1 MGHRA and CDR2 YSYEKL. V lost 1 base, J lost 3 bases, and 12 bases lay in between. The CDR3 loop spans 15 amino acids. Written as DNA, the CDR3 is TGCGCCAGCAGCCAAGGCCCGGCCGGGGACACTGAAGCTTTCTTT. Translated: CASSQGPAGDTEAFF.

The chain combines TRBV27 with TRBJ2-7; possible D gene TRBD2, 5 bases. Germline CDR1 is MNHEY and CDR2 is SMNVEV (reference sequence). The CDR3 covers 15 residues. The V and J ends lost 0 bases and 1 base respectively, with 10 bases between them. The chain's CDR3 is CASSLSAVGSYEQYF. The CDR3 region has the DNA TGTGCCAGCAGTTTATCAGCGGTCGGATCCTACGAGCAGTACTTC.

The chain joins TRBV7-9 to TRBJ1-1; no reliable D call. Trimming left V 5 bases short and J 2 bases short, with 9 bases between. Per germline, CDR1 SEHNR and CDR2 FQNEAQ (reference sequence). The CDR3 has 13 residues. CDR3 loop: CASSPDINTEAFF. The CDR3, as DNA: TGTGCCAGCAGCCCCGACATCAACACTGAAGCTTTCTTT.

This sequence joins TRBV5-1 and TRBJ1-2, with 8 bases fitting TRBD1. This CDR3 region has 14 residues. J was trimmed by 8 bases and V by 2 bases; bases with no gene match: 8. The V gene's germline CDR1 is SGHRS and CDR2 YFSETQ. CDR3 nucleotide sequence: TGCGCCAGCAGCTTTGGGCAGGGGGCCGGGGGCTACACCTTC. This translates into CASSFGQGAGGYTF.

The CDR3 DNA follows: TGTGCCAGCAGCCTTTCCCCCCCTCACGAGCAGTACTTC. Encoded protein: CASSLSPPHEQYF. The chain employs TRBV27 and TRBJ2-7, with D uncertain. V dropped 6 bases and J dropped 5 bases, with 14 bases sitting between them. This CDR3 is 13 amino acids long. CDR1 and CDR2 from the germline V gene are MNHEY and SMNVEV (reference sequence).

V gene TRBV4-1 combines with J gene TRBJ2-5, with 10 bases lining up with TRBD1. J was trimmed by 3 bases and V by 4 bases; bases with no gene match: 8. In germline, CDR1 is MGHRA, CDR2 YSYEKL. The CDR3 contains 16 residues. CDR3 region: CASSRELGQGEETQYF. In DNA form, the CDR3 reads TGCGCCAGCAGCCGAGAACTCGGACAGGGGGAAGAGACCCAGTACTTC.

The rearrangement uses TRBV2 and TRBJ2-7; TRBD1 agrees at 9 bases. With 11 bases clipped from V and 6 bases from J, the junction kept 8 bases outside the gene matches. Per germline, CDR1 SNHLY and CDR2 FYNNEI. The CDR3 totals 12 residues. The CDR3 nucleotides read TGTGCCGGGGGACAGGGTTCCGGCGAGCAGTACTTC. Translating gives CAGGQGSGEQYF. Full variable domain (remainder filled in from reference TRBV2 and TRBJ2-7): EPEVTQTPSHQVTQMGQEVILRCVPISNHLYFYWYRQILGQKVEFLVSFYNNEISEKSEIFDDQFSVERPDGSNFTLKIRSTKLEDSAMYFCAGGQGSGEQYFGPGTRLTVT.